This T cell receptor beta chain comes out of a study of T cells in Graves' hyperthyroidism and ophthalmopathy. Study information: Blood from the periphery was taken at initial diagnosis, before any treatment.

Fresh peripheral blood, approximately 10 ml, was the source of the PBMCs. This clonotype was seen at least ten times. Its matching antigen is unknown. TCR beta CDR3 sequences were amplified from RNA transcripts. The primer set for the first-round RT-PCR of the TCR CDR3 was HTBI. TCRdb fed the multiplex PCR reads into MiXCR, producing one record per CDR3 protein. The sample includes 250,000 to 300,000 distinct CDR3 sequences, more than 10% seen only once; the top ten take roughly 8.5%. Trimming stripped 2 bases from V and 6 bases from J, with 8 bases between. The germline V gene encodes CDR1 MDHEN and CDR2 SYDVKM. This CDR3 has 13 amino acids. Study results and caveats: Appearing also in blood were most of the thyroid clonotypes expanded above 0.001. Model predictions of ophthalmopathy came a median roughly 6.4 months before onset.

The genes are TRBV28 and TRBJ1-5, with D possibly being TRBD1 (6 bases). The sequencing input was blood. This clonotype was sampled from a young woman with Graves' hyperthyroidism that later progressed to Graves' ophthalmopathy. The CDR3 loop reads CASSLTGTQPQHF. The CDR3 DNA is TGTGCCAGCAGTTTAACAGGGACTCAGCCCCAGCATTTT.